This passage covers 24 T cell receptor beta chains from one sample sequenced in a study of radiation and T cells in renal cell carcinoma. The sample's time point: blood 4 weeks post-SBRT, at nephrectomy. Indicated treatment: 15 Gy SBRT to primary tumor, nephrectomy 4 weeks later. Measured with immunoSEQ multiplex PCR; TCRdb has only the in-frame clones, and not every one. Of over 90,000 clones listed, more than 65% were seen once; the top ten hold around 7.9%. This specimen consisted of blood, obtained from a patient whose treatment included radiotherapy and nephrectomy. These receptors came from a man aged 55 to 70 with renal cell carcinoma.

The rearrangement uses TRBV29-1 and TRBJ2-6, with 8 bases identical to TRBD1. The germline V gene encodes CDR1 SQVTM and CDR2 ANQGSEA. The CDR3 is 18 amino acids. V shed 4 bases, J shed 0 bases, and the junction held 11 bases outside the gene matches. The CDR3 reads CSVVVAGGVLSGANVLTF. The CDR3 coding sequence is TGCAGCGTTGTTGTGGCAGGGGGCGTCCTCTCTGGGGCCAACGTCCTGACTTTC.

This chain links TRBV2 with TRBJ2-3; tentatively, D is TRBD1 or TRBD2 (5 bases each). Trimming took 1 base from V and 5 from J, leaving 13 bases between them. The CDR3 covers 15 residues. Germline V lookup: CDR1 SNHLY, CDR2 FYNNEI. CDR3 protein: CASSEVFGAGDTQYF. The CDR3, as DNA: TGTGCCAGCAGTGAAGTATTTGGGGCGGGAGATACGCAGTATTTT.

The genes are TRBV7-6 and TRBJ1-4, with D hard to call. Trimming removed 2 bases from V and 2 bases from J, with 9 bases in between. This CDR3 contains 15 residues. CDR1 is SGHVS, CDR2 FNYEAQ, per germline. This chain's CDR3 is CASSLSSLTNEKLFF. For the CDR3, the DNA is TGTGCCAGCAGCTTAAGTTCACTGACTAATGAAAAACTGTTTTTT.

The CDR3 DNA reads as TGCGCCAGCAGCCTGTATACAGGGGTACAAGAGACCCAGTACTTC. It codes for CASSLYTGVQETQYF. V gene TRBV5-1 combines with J gene TRBJ2-5, with 7 bases that match TRBD1. Trimming took 4 bases from V and 2 from J; bases not matched to a gene: 8. From germline, CDR1 is SGHRS and CDR2 YFSETQ. This CDR3 has 15 amino acids.

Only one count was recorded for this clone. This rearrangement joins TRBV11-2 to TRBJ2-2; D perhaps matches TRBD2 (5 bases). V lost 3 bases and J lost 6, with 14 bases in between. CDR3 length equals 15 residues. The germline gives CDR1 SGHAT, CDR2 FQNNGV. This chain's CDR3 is CASSFEGSRAGELFF. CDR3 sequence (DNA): TGTGCCAGCAGCTTCGAGGGCAGTAGGGCCGGGGAGCTGTTTTTT.

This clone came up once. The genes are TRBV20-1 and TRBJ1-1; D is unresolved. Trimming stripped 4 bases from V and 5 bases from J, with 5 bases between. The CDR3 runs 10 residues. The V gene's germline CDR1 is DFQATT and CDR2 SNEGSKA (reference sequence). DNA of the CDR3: TGCAGTGCTACAAGTACTGAAGCTTTCTTT. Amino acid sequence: CSATSTEAFF.

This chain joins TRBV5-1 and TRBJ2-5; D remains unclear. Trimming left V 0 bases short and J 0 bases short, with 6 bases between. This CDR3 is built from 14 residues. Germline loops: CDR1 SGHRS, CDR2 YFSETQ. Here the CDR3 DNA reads TGCGCCAGCAGCTTGGGGACGTACCAAGAGACCCAGTACTTC. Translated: CASSLGTYQETQYF.

The DNA for the CDR3 is TGTGCCAGCAGCCACGGAGGACTAGCGGGATACTACGAGCAGTACTTC. As protein: CASSHGGLAGYYEQYF. J is TRBJ2-7 and V is TRBV14, with 12 bases fitting TRBD2. CDR1 SGHDN and CDR2 FVKESK come from the germline V gene. With V trimmed by 3 bases and J by 3 bases, 6 bases remained unmatched. CDR3 length: 16 amino acids.

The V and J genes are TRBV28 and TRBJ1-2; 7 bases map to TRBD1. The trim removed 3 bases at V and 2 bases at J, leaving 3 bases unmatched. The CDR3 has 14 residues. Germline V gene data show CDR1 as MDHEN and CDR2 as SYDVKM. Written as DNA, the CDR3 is TGTGCCAGCAGTTTCCGGGACAGAAACTATGGCTACACCTTC. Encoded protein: CASSFRDRNYGYTF.

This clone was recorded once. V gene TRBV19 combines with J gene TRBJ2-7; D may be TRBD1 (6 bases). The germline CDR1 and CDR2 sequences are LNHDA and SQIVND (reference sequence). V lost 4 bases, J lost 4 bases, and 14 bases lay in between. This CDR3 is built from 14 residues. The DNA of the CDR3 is TGTGCCAGTAGTACAACCGGGACACAGTACGAGCAGTACTTC. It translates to CASSTTGTQYEQYF.

CDR3 nucleotide sequence: TGTGCCAGCAGCTCCTCCGTCCCCAGGTGGCCGGAGTACAATGAGCAGTTCTTC. Protein product: CASSSSVPRWPEYNEQFF. The gene calls are TRBV12-1 and TRBJ2-1. TRBV12-1 is given as a pseudogene. The CDR3 extends over 18 amino acids.

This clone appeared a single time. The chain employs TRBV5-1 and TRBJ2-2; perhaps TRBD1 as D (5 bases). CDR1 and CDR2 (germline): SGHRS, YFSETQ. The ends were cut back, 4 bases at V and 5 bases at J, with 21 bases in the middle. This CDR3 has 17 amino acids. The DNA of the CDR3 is TGCGCCAGCAGCCCTGGTCTAGGCAGGACACAGACCGGGGAGCTGTTTTTT. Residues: CASSPGLGRTQTGELFF.

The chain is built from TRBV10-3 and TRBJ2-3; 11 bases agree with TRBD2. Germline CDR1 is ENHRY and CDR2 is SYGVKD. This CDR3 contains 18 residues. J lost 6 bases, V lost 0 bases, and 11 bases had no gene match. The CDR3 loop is CAISESTSGGIIPDTQYF. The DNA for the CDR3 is TGTGCCATCAGTGAGTCTACTAGCGGGGGTATAATCCCCGATACGCAGTATTTT.

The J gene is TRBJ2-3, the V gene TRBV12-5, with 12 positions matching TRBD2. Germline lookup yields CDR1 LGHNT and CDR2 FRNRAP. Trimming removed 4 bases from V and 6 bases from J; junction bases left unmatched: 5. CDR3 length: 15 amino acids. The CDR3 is CASGSGLAGLDTQYF. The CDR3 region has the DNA TGTGCTAGTGGTTCCGGACTAGCGGGATTGGATACGCAGTATTTT.

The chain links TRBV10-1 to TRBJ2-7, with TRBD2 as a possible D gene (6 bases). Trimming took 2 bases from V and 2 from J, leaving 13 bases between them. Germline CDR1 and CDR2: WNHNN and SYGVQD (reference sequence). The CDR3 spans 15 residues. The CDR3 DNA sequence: TGCGCCAGCAGTGAGGGGTTAGCGGACCCCTACGAGCAGTACTTC. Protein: CASSEGLADPYEQYF.

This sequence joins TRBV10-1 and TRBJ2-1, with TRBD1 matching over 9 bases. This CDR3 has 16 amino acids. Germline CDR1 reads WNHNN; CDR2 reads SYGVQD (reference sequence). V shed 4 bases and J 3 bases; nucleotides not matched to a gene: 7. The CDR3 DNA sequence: TGCGCCAGCAGTGGCTCCGGGACAGGGAGCTACAATGAGCAGTTCTTC. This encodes CASSGSGTGSYNEQFF.

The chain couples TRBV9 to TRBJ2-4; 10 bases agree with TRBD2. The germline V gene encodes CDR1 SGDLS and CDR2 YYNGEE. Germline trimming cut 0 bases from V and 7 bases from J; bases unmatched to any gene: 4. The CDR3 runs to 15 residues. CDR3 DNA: TGTGCCAGCAGCGTAGCAGCGGGAGGGCGGAACATTCAGTACTTC. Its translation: CASSVAAGGRNIQYF.

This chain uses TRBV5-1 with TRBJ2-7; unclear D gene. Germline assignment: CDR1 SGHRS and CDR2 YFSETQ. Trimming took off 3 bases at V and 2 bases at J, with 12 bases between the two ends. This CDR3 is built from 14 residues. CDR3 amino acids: CASSSSSDPYEQYF. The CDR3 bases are TGCGCCAGCAGCTCTTCATCGGACCCCTACGAGCAGTACTTC.

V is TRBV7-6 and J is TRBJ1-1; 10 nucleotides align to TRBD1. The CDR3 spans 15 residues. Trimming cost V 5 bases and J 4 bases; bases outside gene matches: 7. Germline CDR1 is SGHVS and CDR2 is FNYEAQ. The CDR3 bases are TGTGCCAGCAGCCCGAGACAGGGGGCGGGCACTGAAGCTTTCTTT. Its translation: CASSPRQGAGTEAFF. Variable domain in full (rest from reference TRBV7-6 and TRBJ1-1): GAGVSQSPRYKVTKRGQDVALRCDPISGHVSLYWYRQALGQGPEFLTYFNYEAQQDKSGLPNDRFSAERPEGSISTLTIQRTEQRDSAMYRCASSPRQGAGTEAFFGQGTRLTVV.

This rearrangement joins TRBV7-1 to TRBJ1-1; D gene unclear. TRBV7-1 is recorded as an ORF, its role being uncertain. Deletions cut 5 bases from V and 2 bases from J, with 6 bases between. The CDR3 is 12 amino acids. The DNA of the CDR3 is TGTGCCAGCAGCGCTCGTAACACTGAAGCTTTCTTT. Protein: CASSARNTEAFF.

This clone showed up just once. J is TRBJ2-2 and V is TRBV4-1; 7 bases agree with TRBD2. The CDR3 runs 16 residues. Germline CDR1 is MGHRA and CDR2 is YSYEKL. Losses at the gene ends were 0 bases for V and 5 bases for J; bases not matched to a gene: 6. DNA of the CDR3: TGCGCCAGCAGCCAAGATACACTAGCGCCGACCGGGGAGCTGTTTTTT. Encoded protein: CASSQDTLAPTGELFF.

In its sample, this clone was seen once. CDR3 in DNA: TGTGCCTGGGACCCAGGACAGGCAATCTCTGGAAACACCATATATTTT. Protein sequence: CAWDPGQAISGNTIYF. The chain combines TRBV30 with TRBJ1-3; 7 bases map to TRBD1. Trimming removed 5 bases from V and 0 bases from J; junction bases left unmatched: 10. The CDR3 contains 16 residues. CDR1 is GTSNPN, CDR2 SVGIG, per germline (reference sequence).

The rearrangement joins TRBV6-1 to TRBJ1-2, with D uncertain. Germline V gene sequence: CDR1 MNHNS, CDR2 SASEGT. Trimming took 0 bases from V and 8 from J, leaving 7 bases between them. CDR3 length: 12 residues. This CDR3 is CASSEARGGYTF. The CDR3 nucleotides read TGTGCCAGCAGTGAAGCGCGAGGAGGCTACACCTTC.

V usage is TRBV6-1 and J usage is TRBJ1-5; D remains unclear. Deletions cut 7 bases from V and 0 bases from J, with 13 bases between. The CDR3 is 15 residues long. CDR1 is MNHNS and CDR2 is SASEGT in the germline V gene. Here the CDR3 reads CASNIGVYSNQPQHF. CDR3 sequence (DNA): TGTGCCAGCAATATTGGGGTCTATAGCAATCAGCCCCAGCATTTT.